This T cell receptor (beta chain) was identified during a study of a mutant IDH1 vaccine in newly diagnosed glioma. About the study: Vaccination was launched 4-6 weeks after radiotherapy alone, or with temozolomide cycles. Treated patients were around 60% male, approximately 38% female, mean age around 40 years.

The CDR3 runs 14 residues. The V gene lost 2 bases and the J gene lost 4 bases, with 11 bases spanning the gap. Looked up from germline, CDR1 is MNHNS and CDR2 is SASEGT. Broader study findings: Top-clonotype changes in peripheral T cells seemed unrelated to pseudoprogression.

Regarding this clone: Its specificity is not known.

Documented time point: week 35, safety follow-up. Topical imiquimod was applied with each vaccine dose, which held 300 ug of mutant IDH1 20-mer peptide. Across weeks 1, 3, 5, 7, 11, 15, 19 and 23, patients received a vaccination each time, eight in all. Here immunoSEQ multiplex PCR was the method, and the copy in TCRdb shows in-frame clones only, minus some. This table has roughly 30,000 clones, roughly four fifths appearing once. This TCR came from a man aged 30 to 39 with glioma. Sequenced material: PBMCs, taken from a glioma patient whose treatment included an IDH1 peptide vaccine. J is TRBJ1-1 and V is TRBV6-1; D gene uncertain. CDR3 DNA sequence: TGTGCCAGCAGTGAACTCGGGAGACCCACTGAAGCTTTCTTT. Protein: CASSELGRPTEAFF.